The 32 T cell receptor beta chains below were found in one sample sequenced in a study of metastatic and nonmetastatic thyroid tumors. Thyroid surgery was performed in patients who had received no treatment beforehand. TCRdb reprocessed the PCR reads via MiXCR. The sample lists approximately 32,000 clones; about 21% were seen once. Input material: tumor tissue. Every receptor here comes from a male donor with papillary thyroid cancer or a benign thyroid nodule (not recorded which). Some clones in this sample may be carry-over from other donors' samples.

This clone has at least ten counts. This chain uses TRBV28 with TRBJ2-3; 9 nucleotides line up with TRBD2. This CDR3 is built from 16 residues. CDR1 is MDHEN and CDR2 is SYDVKM in the germline V gene. V shed 6 bases, J shed 0 bases, and the junction held 7 bases outside the gene matches. The CDR3 bases are TGTGCCAGCAGCCCCGGACTAGCGACTAGCACAGATACGCAGTATTTT. Translation gives CASSPGLATSTDTQYF.

Ten or more counts support this clone. The J gene is TRBJ2-1, the V gene TRBV4-3; D unresolved. Trimming took off 1 base at V and 1 base at J, with 2 bases between the two ends. The CDR3 runs 13 residues. Germline CDR1 is LGHNA and CDR2 is YSLEER. The CDR3 reads CASSQVSYNEQFF. CDR3 DNA: TGCGCCAGCAGCCAAGTGTCCTACAATGAGCAGTTCTTC.

About this clone itself: This could be a read error, since a much larger clone is one nucleotide away. The chain employs TRBV11-2 and TRBJ2-3, with D tentatively TRBD2 (6 bases). The CDR3 covers 16 residues. Germline lookup yields CDR1 SGHAT and CDR2 FQNNGV. This chain's CDR3 is CASILGGARGPDTQYF. The CDR3 DNA follows: TGTGCCAGCATCTTAGGAGGGGCTAGAGGTCCAGATACGCAGTATTTT.

This clone was recorded many times. V gene TRBV7-6 combines with J gene TRBJ2-1; 11 bases match TRBD2. Germline V gene sequence: CDR1 SGHVS, CDR2 FNYEAQ. CDR3 length: 17 residues. The trim removed 5 bases at V and 0 bases at J, leaving 6 bases unmatched. The CDR3 DNA reads TGTGCCAGCAGCCCCAGACTAGCGGGAAGCTCCTACAATGAGCAGTTCTTC. It codes for CASSPRLAGSSYNEQFF. The full variable domain, completed using reference TRBV7-6 and TRBJ2-1, is GAGVSQSPRYKVTKRGQDVALRCDPISGHVSLYWYRQALGQGPEFLTYFNYEAQQDKSGLPNDRFSAERPEGSISTLTIQRTEQRDSAMYRCASSPRLAGSSYNEQFFGPGTRLTVL.

This clone was counted a few times. The chain employs TRBV6-5 and TRBJ1-4; no reliable D call. Trimming cost V 2 bases and J 0 bases, with 7 bases left between them. The germline V gene encodes CDR1 MNHEY and CDR2 SVGAGI. CDR3 length equals 15 residues. This chain's CDR3 is CASSYRGATNEKLFF. In DNA form, the CDR3 reads TGTGCCAGCAGTTACCGTGGGGCAACTAATGAAAAACTGTTTTTT.

This clone has ten or more counts. The chain carries TRBV28 and TRBJ2-5; 9 nucleotides align to TRBD2. V trimming: 5 bases; J trimming: 2 bases; junction bases outside the gene matches: 6. Germline-derived CDR1 and CDR2 are MDHEN and SYDVKM. This CDR3 has 15 amino acids. This CDR3 reads CASSRLAAFQETQYF. In DNA form, the CDR3 reads TGTGCCAGCAGTCGACTAGCGGCCTTTCAAGAGACCCAGTACTTC.

The chain links TRBV30 to TRBJ2-7, with TRBD1 as a possible D gene (6 bases). The V end was cut by 7 bases, the J end by 3 bases, with 19 bases between. This CDR3 has 14 amino acids. The germline V gene encodes CDR1 GTSNPN and CDR2 SVGIG (reference sequence). CDR3: CASSRQGSRYEQYF. The CDR3 region has the DNA TGTGCCTCAAGTCGGCAGGGGTCGCGCTACGAGCAGTACTTC.

Here the CDR3 DNA reads TGTGCCAGCAGAAACTCTAGTCCGCCCTACAAGAAGTACTTC. Translating it yields CASRNSSPPYKKYF. The V call is TRBV6-6, the J call TRBJ2-7, with D uncertain. Deletions cut 6 bases from V and 11 bases from J, with 23 bases between. Per germline, CDR1 MNHNY and CDR2 SVGAGI (reference sequence). The length of the CDR3 is 14 residues.

This clone is medium-sized in the sample. The same CDR3 also results from other DNA sequences found in this sample. This chain uses TRBV27 with TRBJ1-6, with TRBD1 matching over 7 bases. The CDR3 is 15 residues long. V shed 2 bases, J shed 4 bases, and the junction held 2 bases outside the gene matches. CDR1 and CDR2 from the germline V gene are MNHEY and SMNVEV (reference sequence). The CDR3 DNA reads TGTGCCAGCAGTTTAAAACAGGGGTATAATTCACCCCTCCACTTT. It specifies CASSLKQGYNSPLHF.

Details on this clone: The CDR3 does not close with the conserved phenylalanine or tryptophan, likely indicating a read error. The limits of the CDR3 on the DNA are not certain, so only TCRdb's listed CDR3 is given. This rearrangement joins TRBV18 to TRBJ1-1. The CDR3 is 13 amino acids long, termini counted. Per germline, CDR1 KGHSH and CDR2 LQKENI. The CDR3: CASSQDSNTEVFL.

This clone was seen repeatedly, ten times or more. Additional DNA sequences in this sample encode the identical CDR3. The chain has TRBV7-9 and TRBJ2-2; D uncertain. CDR1 is SEHNR, CDR2 FQNEAQ, per germline (reference sequence). The CDR3 consists of 14 residues. Trimming shortened V by 5 bases and J by 5 bases, and 12 bases separated the two germline ends. CDR3: CASSDGTFTGELFF. The CDR3 DNA is TGTGCCAGCAGCGACGGAACATTTACCGGGGAGCTGTTTTTT.

J is TRBJ2-2 and V is TRBV11-1, with 10 nucleotides matching TRBD2. Germline V gene lookup returns CDR1 SGHAT and CDR2 FQDESV (reference sequence). This CDR3 is built from 17 residues. The V and J ends lost 2 bases and 4 bases, in that order; junction bases with no gene match: 7. The CDR3 loop is CASSLSAGGPSTGELFF. The CDR3 DNA sequence: TGTGCCAGCAGCTTATCAGCGGGAGGGCCCAGCACCGGGGAGCTGTTTTTT. The full variable domain, in which reference TRBV11-1 and TRBJ2-2 provide the parts outside the CDR3, is EAEVAQSPRYKITEKSQAVAFWCDPISGHATLYWYRQILGQGPELLVQFQDESVVDDSQLPKDRFSAERLKGVDSTLKIQPAELGDSAMYLCASSLSAGGPSTGELFFGEGSRLTVL.

This clone rates as medium-sized. This chain connects TRBV6-5 to TRBJ1-2; no clear D gene. Germline V gene sequence: CDR1 MNHEY, CDR2 SVGAGI. This CDR3 has 17 residues. V lost 0 bases and J 0 bases, leaving 14 bases between the germline ends. The CDR3 reads CASSYSDGSLSNYGYTF. Written as DNA, the CDR3 is TGTGCCAGCAGTTACTCAGACGGGAGCCTATCTAACTATGGCTACACCTTC.

This clone has at least ten counts. CDR3: CASSLDWRFGELFF. DNA of the CDR3: TGCGCCAGCAGCTTGGATTGGAGGTTCGGGGAGCTGTTTTTT. The chain combines TRBV5-1 with TRBJ2-2; perhaps TRBD2 as D (5 bases). This CDR3 is built from 14 residues. CDR1 and CDR2 (germline): SGHRS, YFSETQ. V lost 0 bases and J 7 bases, leaving 10 bases between the germline ends.

Concerning this clone itself: The germline gene is not matched at one end of the junction; a read error may be the cause. The J gene is TRBJ1-2, the V gene TRBV5-1; D may be TRBD1 (5 bases). Germline V gene lookup returns CDR1 SGHRS and CDR2 YFSETQ. The CDR3 totals 16 residues. The CDR3 spells CASRLEYDRDNYGYTF. The CDR3 DNA reads as TGCGCCAGCAGGTTGGAATATGACCGGGACAACTATGGCTACACCTTC.

The chain recombines TRBV20-1 with TRBJ2-3, with D possibly being TRBD2 (6 bases). Germline V gives CDR1 DFQATT, CDR2 SNEGSKA (reference sequence). The CDR3 is made up of 15 amino acids. Trimming took off 1 base at V and 6 bases at J, with 17 bases between the two ends. As DNA, the CDR3 is TGCAGTGCTAGAGTTGGAGCGGGCCGAATGGATACGCAGTATTTT. Amino acid sequence: CSARVGAGRMDTQYF.

This clone was recorded at least ten times. The rearrangement joins TRBV7-2 to TRBJ1-5; TRBD1 agrees at 10 bases. The CDR3 length is 15 residues. Per germline, CDR1 SGHTA and CDR2 FQGNSA. The J segment lost 6 bases and the V segment lost 5 bases, leaving 7 bases of the junction unmatched. The DNA for the CDR3 is TGTGCCAGCAGCCTAACGGGACAGGGGATTCAGCCCCAGCATTTT. Residues: CASSLTGQGIQPQHF. Together with reference TRBV7-2 and TRBJ1-5, the CDR3 gives the full variable domain: GAGVSQSPSNKVTEKGKDVELRCDPISGHTALYWYRQSLGQGLEFLIYFQGNSAPDKSGLPSDRFSAERTGGSVSTLTIQRTQQEDSAVYLCASSLTGQGIQPQHFGDGTRLSIL.

This chain links TRBV7-9 with TRBJ1-2; no firm D call. V was trimmed by 1 base and J by 8 bases, leaving 11 bases between them. The CDR3 is made up of 13 amino acids. Germline V CDR1 and CDR2: SEHNR, FQNEAQ (reference sequence). CDR3 residues: CASSLDGLRGYTF. CDR3 DNA: TGTGCCAGCAGCTTAGATGGGCTTAGGGGCTACACCTTC.

Notes on this clone: This may be a read error, as it is one base from a much larger clone. The rearrangement joins TRBV4-2 to TRBJ1-1, with D unclear. Germline loops: CDR1 LGHNA, CDR2 YNFKEQ. V dropped 1 base and J dropped 0 bases, with 9 bases sitting between them. The CDR3 spans 15 residues. The CDR3 region is CASSQAVHLNTEAFF. The CDR3 DNA reads TGTGCCAGCAGCCAAGCGGTACACCTGAACACTGAAGCTTTCTTT.

This clone has just a few counts. The chain uses TRBV6-1 and TRBJ2-5, with 10 bases aligning to TRBD2. Per the germline V gene, CDR1 is MNHNS and CDR2 is SASEGT. The CDR3 contains 16 residues. The trim removed 1 base at V and 4 bases at J, leaving 6 bases unmatched. This CDR3 is CASSEEGQRGGETQYF. CDR3 DNA sequence: TGTGCCAGCAGTGAAGAGGGCCAGCGGGGGGGAGAGACCCAGTACTTC.

This clone is labeled as medium-sized (0.01 to 0.1%). The chain uses TRBV6-2 or TRBV6-3 and TRBJ2-1; the match to TRBD2 covers 7 bases. From germline, CDR1 is MNHEY and CDR2 SVGEGT. CDR3 length: 17 amino acids. V shed 2 bases and J 5 bases; nucleotides not matched to a gene: 12. The CDR3 DNA sequence: TGTGCCAGCAGTTACGCCATTAGGACTAGACTGAACAATGAGCAGTTCTTC. Translation: CASSYAIRTRLNNEQFF.

This chain joins TRBV30 and TRBJ2-7; the D gene is possibly TRBD1 (6 bases). In germline, CDR1 is GTSNPN, CDR2 SVGIG (reference sequence). V gave up 3 bases and J gave up 4 bases, with 28 bases separating them. CDR3 size: 18 residues. The DNA of the CDR3 is TGTGCCTGGAGCGATCGGTATTCGTGGCCAGGGGAGTCGTACGAGCAGTACTTC. This gives the protein CAWSDRYSWPGESYEQYF.

This clone appeared many times. The chain combines TRBV7-9 with TRBJ1-4, with TRBD1 matching 8 bases. CDR1 is SEHNR, CDR2 FQNEAQ, per germline (reference sequence). Losses at the gene ends were 3 bases for V and 8 bases for J; bases not matched to a gene: 5. The CDR3 runs to 14 residues. The chain's CDR3 is CASSLGQGAEKLFF. The CDR3 region has the DNA TGTGCCAGCAGCTTGGGCCAGGGGGCCGAAAAACTGTTTTTT.

This clone occurred many times. The CDR3 reads CASSLGGGISTEAFF. The CDR3 DNA follows: TGTGCCAGCAGCTTAGGGGGGGGCATATCGACGGAAGCTTTCTTT. V and J are TRBV7-9 and TRBJ1-1; D perhaps matches TRBD1 (6 bases). The V gene lost 1 base and the J gene lost 8 bases, with 17 bases spanning the gap. The CDR3 sequence is 15 residues long. Germline V gives CDR1 SEHNR, CDR2 FQNEAQ (reference sequence).

To note about this clone: Germline and junction disagree at one end, which may indicate a read error. Within the sample, other DNA sequences also encode this same CDR3. The genes are TRBV7-9 and TRBJ2-7; D is uncertain. The CDR3 runs to 15 residues. The germline V gene has CDR1 SEHNR and CDR2 FQNEAQ (reference sequence). Here the CDR3 DNA reads TGTGCCATTCAAGTCGTCTCCGGTCCCTCCTACGAACAGTACTTC. Translated, it gives CAIQVVSGPSYEQYF.

This chain links TRBV27 with TRBJ2-3; D remains ambiguous. CDR3 length: 12 amino acids. The germline V and J ends were trimmed by 4 bases and 5 bases, with 7 bases remaining between them. Germline V lookup: CDR1 MNHEY, CDR2 SMNVEV (reference sequence). The CDR3 reads CASSCWVDTQYF. In DNA form, the CDR3 reads TGTGCCAGCAGTTGCTGGGTAGATACGCAGTATTTT.

This clone appeared a few times. A junction boundary mismatches the germline segment, possibly from a read error. This chain uses TRBV27 with TRBJ2-7; D is perhaps TRBD2 (6 bases). Germline assignment: CDR1 MNHEY and CDR2 SMNVEV (reference sequence). There are 13 residues in the CDR3. CDR3 residues: CASRPGGREERYF. The CDR3, as DNA: TGTGCCAGCAGACCCGGGGGTAGGGAAGAGCGGTACTTC.

Many counts were recorded for this clone. The V and J genes are TRBV5-1 and TRBJ2-7, with TRBD2 identical over 10 bases. The CDR3 is 18 amino acids. With 0 bases clipped from V and 3 bases from J, the junction kept 12 bases outside the gene matches. CDR1 and CDR2 from the germline V gene are SGHRS and YFSETQ. CDR3 DNA: TGCGCCAGCAGCTTGGCCCTGATTCCAGCGGGAGGGGACTACGAGCAGTACTTC. The encoded protein is CASSLALIPAGGDYEQYF.

The sample holds a few counts of this clone. This may be a read error: a much more frequent sequence differs by one nucleotide. The chain uses TRBV29-1 and TRBJ2-5, with D perhaps matching TRBD2 (5 bases). V was cut by 6 bases and J by 5 bases, with 13 bases left in between. The CDR3 has 12 residues. Germline loops: CDR1 SQVTM, CDR2 ANQGSEA. The CDR3 nucleotides read TGCAGCGTCCTGACTATCCGTGAGACCCAGTACTTC. It codes for CSVLTIRETQYF.

V usage is TRBV15 and J usage is TRBJ1-1, with D hard to call. The V and J ends lost 2 bases and 4 bases respectively, with 11 bases between them. The CDR3 runs 14 residues. From germline, CDR1 is LNHNV and CDR2 YYDKDF (reference sequence). CDR3 in amino acids: CATSRYCRLTEAFF. CDR3 in DNA: TGTGCCACCAGCAGATATTGCAGGCTCACTGAAGCTTTCTTT.

The CDR3 spells CASSLDAGVRYGYTF. The CDR3 nucleotides are TGTGCCAGCAGCTTGGACGCAGGGGTGAGGTATGGCTACACCTTC. The chain has TRBV5-6 and TRBJ1-2; D is perhaps TRBD1 (6 bases). There are 15 residues in the CDR3. Trimming shortened V by 0 bases and J by 5 bases, and 14 bases separated the two germline ends. Germline loops: CDR1 SGHDT, CDR2 YYEEEE.

This clone has a count of ten or more. The gene calls are TRBV24-1 and TRBJ2-7, with 10 bases identical to TRBD2. Germline CDR1 is KGHDR and CDR2 is SFDVKD. J lost 3 bases, V lost 11 bases, and 3 bases had no gene match. This CDR3 is built from 12 residues. CDR3 coding DNA: TGTGCCAGACGGACTAGCGGCTACGAGCAGTACTTC. Its protein is CARRTSGYEQYF.